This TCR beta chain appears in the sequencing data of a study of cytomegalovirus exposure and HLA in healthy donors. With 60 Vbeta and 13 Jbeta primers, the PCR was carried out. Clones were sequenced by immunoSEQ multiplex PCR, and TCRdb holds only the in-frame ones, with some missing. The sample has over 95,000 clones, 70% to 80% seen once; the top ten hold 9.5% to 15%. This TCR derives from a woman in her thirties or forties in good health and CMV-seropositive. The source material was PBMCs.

The CDR3: CASRTGWNTEAFF. CDR3 DNA sequence: TGTGCCAGCAGAACCGGTTGGAACACTGAAGCTTTCTTT. The rearrangement uses TRBV6-5 and TRBJ1-1, with D uncertain. Trimming took 6 bases from V and 1 from J, leaving 9 bases between them. The CDR3 is 13 residues long. Germline V gives CDR1 MNHEY, CDR2 SVGAGI.